This T cell receptor (beta chain) was recorded in a study of blood T cell repertoires in COVID-19. Study-wide background: Acute and convalescent COVID-19 samples came from the United States, Italy and Spain. PBMCs, B-cell-depleted T cells, or T cells provided the cDNA or gDNA that made up the material.

The CDR3 is 16 amino acids. The authors' processing: Researchers report that nucleated cell counts were estimated from reference gene primer amplification. Clones were sequenced by immunoSEQ multiplex PCR, and TCRdb holds only the in-frame ones, with some missing. That table gives V, J and clone size, and the DNA gave D and trimming. The sample contains about 270,000 clones, around nine tenths of which appear only once. Source material: peripheral blood. The chain has TRBV21-1 and TRBJ1-5; whether TRBD1, the table's D call, matches the DNA was not checked. TRBV21-1 corresponds to a pseudogene. This TCR was recovered from a middle-aged man with active or convalescent COVID-19. CDR3 DNA sequence: TGTGCCAGCGGGGATGGGGACAGGGGTTACAATCAGCCCCAGCATTTT. Its protein is CASGDGDRGYNQPQHF.